Here is one T cell receptor (beta chain) with its context. The entry originates in a study of blood T cell repertoires in COVID-19. CDR1 and CDR2 (germline): MNHEY, SMNVEV (reference sequence). The CDR3 contains 12 residues. Trimming left V 3 bases short and J 9 bases short, with 9 bases between. Sequencing used immunoSEQ multiplex PCR; TCRdb keeps in-frame clones, though not all of them. Among nearly 110,000 clones listed, roughly four fifths were seen once. Sequencing input: peripheral blood. This clonotype was obtained from an older woman with acute or convalescent COVID-19. The V and J genes are TRBV27 and TRBJ1-5; no firm D call. The CDR3 here is CASSLGVGPQHF. For the CDR3, the DNA is TGTGCCAGCAGTTTGGGAGTGGGGCCCCAGCATTTT.